The sequence of this TCR beta chain was determined in a study of T cell repertoires in cytomegalovirus infection. A single record per CDR3 protein comes from TCRdb applying MiXCR to the reads. Counted here are 800,000 to 950,000 distinct CDR3 sequences, approximately 29% occurring once; the ten biggest clones make up around 12%. This clonotype was seen repeatedly, ten times or more. Its antigen is undetermined. This CDR3 has 16 amino acids. Germline values: CDR1 SGHTA, CDR2 FQGNSA. Trimming took off 2 bases at V and 8 bases at J, with 16 bases between the two ends. The sequence came from a human donor in good health (CMV status not recorded). Some clones in this sample may be carry-over from other donors' samples. The source material was cultured CD8+ T cells from PBMCs, sampled from culture after CMV antigen stimulation. The chain couples TRBV7-2 to TRBJ1-6; D remains unclear. CDR3 sequence (DNA): TGTGCCAGCAGCTTACGGTGGGGAATCGTAGATTCACCCCTCCACTTT. This codes for CASSLRWGIVDSPLHF. Complete variable domain (other parts from reference TRBV7-2 and TRBJ1-6): GAGVSQSPSNKVTEKGKDVELRCDPISGHTALYWYRQSLGQGLEFLIYFQGNSAPDKSGLPSDRFSAERTGGSVSTLTIQRTQQEDSAVYLCASSLRWGIVDSPLHFGNGTRLTVT.